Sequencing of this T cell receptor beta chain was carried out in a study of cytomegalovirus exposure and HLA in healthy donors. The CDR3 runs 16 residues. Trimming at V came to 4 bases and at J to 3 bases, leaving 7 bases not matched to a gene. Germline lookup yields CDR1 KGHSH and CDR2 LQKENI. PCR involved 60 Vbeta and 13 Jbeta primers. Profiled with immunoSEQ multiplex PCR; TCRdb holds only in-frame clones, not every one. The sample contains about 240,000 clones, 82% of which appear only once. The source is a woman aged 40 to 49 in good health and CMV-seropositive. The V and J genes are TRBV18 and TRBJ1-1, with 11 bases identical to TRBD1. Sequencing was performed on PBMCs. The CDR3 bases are TGTGCCAGCTCACGAAATAGGGACAGGGGGTACACTGAAGCTTTCTTT. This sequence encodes CASSRNRDRGYTEAFF.